These 5 T cell receptor beta chains originate from one sample sequenced in a study of cytomegalovirus exposure and HLA in healthy donors. Here immunoSEQ multiplex PCR was the method, and the copy in TCRdb shows in-frame clones only, minus some. In the table there are about 64,000 clones, about 95% of which are singletons. Sequenced material: PBMCs. Receptors originate from a woman under 30 in good health and CMV-seropositive.

The chain links TRBV28 to TRBJ2-1; TRBD1 aligns across 8 bases. The CDR3 extends over 19 amino acids. CDR1 is MDHEN and CDR2 is SYDVKM in the germline V gene. V trimming: 6 bases; J trimming: 1 base; junction bases outside the gene matches: 17. Written as DNA, the CDR3 is TGTGCCAGCAGACCATCACCCGGACAGGGTCAATCGTCCTACAATGAGCAGTTCTTC. Protein sequence: CASRPSPGQGQSSYNEQFF.

The chain is built from TRBV28 and TRBJ2-1; D ambiguous. The CDR3 consists of 15 residues. Per the germline V gene, CDR1 is MDHEN and CDR2 is SYDVKM. V was cut by 5 bases and J by 5 bases, with 16 bases left in between. The CDR3 region is CASSPLRRSHNEQFF. The CDR3 coding sequence is TGTGCCAGCAGTCCCCTGAGGAGATCCCACAATGAGCAGTTCTTC.

The chain joins TRBV4-3 to TRBJ2-5; possibly TRBD1 for D (5 bases). The CDR3 has 13 residues. Germline loops: CDR1 LGHNA, CDR2 YSLEER. Trimming removed 1 base from V and 5 bases from J, with 8 bases in between. CDR3: CASSQAPGETQYF. In DNA, the CDR3 is TGCGCCAGCAGCCAAGCTCCAGGGGAGACCCAGTACTTC.

V is TRBV5-8 and J is TRBJ2-7; 10 bases align to TRBD2. Looked up from germline, CDR1 is SGHTS and CDR2 is YDEGEE. Trimming took 2 bases from V and 3 from J; bases not matched to a gene: 11. The CDR3 is made up of 17 amino acids. The DNA for the CDR3 is TGTGCCAGCAGCTTAGGGCTATCGGCTAGCGGGAGCTACGAGCAGTACTTC. Protein: CASSLGLSASGSYEQYF.

The V and J genes are TRBV6-5 and TRBJ2-1, with 8 bases lining up with TRBD1. The CDR3 spans 16 residues. The J segment lost 3 bases and the V segment lost 0 bases, leaving 4 bases of the junction unmatched. Germline CDR1 and CDR2: MNHEY and SVGAGI. In nucleotides, the CDR3 is TGTGCCAGCAGTTACTCCGAACAGGGGGGCTACAATGAGCAGTTCTTC. Protein product: CASSYSEQGGYNEQFF.